What follows are 23 T cell receptor beta chains derived from one specimen sequenced in a study of patients and donors after allogeneic stem cell transplantation. Each CDR3 protein is one row after TCRdb ran MiXCR on the RT-PCR reads. Here the sample spans about 160,000 distinct CDR3 sequences, approximately 22% being singletons. Sequenced sample: blood, either unsorted or a sorted T cell fraction (not recorded which). The receptors were gathered from a human donor who was either an allogeneic HSCT recipient or a stem cell or donor lymphocyte infusion donor (not recorded which). It is not recorded whose cells these are; they may come from a transplant donor.

The V call is TRBV12-3 or TRBV12-4, the J call TRBJ2-5; TRBD2 matches 8 bases. This CDR3 has 18 amino acids. V gave up 1 base and J gave up 0 bases; unmatched junction bases: 10. The DNA of the CDR3 is TGTGCCAGCAGTTTAGGTTTTGCGGGGGGCGAATACCAAGAGACCCAGTACTTC. Translating gives CASSLGFAGGEYQETQYF.

In this sample, this clonotype turned up a few times. V and J are TRBV11-2 and TRBJ2-2; no clear D gene. CDR1 is SGHAT and CDR2 is FQNNGV in the germline V gene. Deletions cut 1 base from V and 6 bases from J, with 6 bases between. The CDR3 consists of 13 residues. In nucleotides, the CDR3 is TGTGCCAGCAGCTTAGTCTTAGCCGGGGAGCTGTTTTTT. Its translation is CASSLVLAGELFF.

CDR3 in amino acids: CSVDRQGGRTDTQYF. The CDR3 DNA sequence: TGCAGCGTTGATCGGCAGGGTGGGCGCACAGATACGCAGTATTTT. This sequence joins TRBV29-1 and TRBJ2-3; a possible D gene is TRBD1 (5 bases). Germline V gene sequence: CDR1 SQVTM, CDR2 ANQGSEA. The CDR3 spans 15 residues. Deletions cut 3 bases from V and 1 base from J, with 14 bases between.

This clonotype was seen only a few times. CDR3 protein: CASSLPPSGGSYEQYF. For the CDR3, the DNA is TGCGCCAGCAGCCTCCCCCCCTCCGGGGGCTCCTACGAGCAGTACTTC. The chain joins TRBV5-1 to TRBJ2-7, with a weak D call TRBD2 (6 bases). Trimming pared 4 bases from V and 0 bases from J, leaving 17 bases between. This CDR3 contains 16 residues. CDR1 is SGHRS, CDR2 YFSETQ, per germline.

This clonotype has a handful of counts. The CDR3 bases are TGTGCCAGCAGCTTAGTCGTCAGGGGTTTGAACACTGAAGCTTTCTTT. Translation gives CASSLVVRGLNTEAFF. The chain has TRBV7-3 and TRBJ1-1; tentatively, D is TRBD1 (6 bases). This CDR3 has 16 amino acids. V lost 2 bases and J lost 0, with 13 bases in between. Germline CDR1 reads SGHTA; CDR2 reads FQGTGA. The full variable domain, its missing parts supplied by reference TRBV7-3 and TRBJ1-1, is GAGVSQTPSNKVTEKGKYVELRCDPISGHTALYWYRQSLGQGPEFLIYFQGTGAADDSGLPNDRFFAVRPEGSVSTLKIQRTERGDSAVYLCASSLVVRGLNTEAFFGQGTRLTVV.

The gene calls are TRBV20-1 and TRBJ2-1; unclear D gene. The CDR3 sequence is 10 residues long. Per the germline V gene, CDR1 is DFQATT and CDR2 is SNEGSKA (reference sequence). Trimming took 5 bases from V and 10 from J, leaving 9 bases between them. The CDR3 sequence is CSAPLTEQFF. The CDR3 DNA reads as TGCAGTGCTCCCCTGACCGAGCAGTTCTTC.

V gene TRBV7-9 combines with J gene TRBJ1-2; D is unresolved. CDR1 and CDR2 (germline): SEHNR, FQNEAQ (reference sequence). V gave up 5 bases and J gave up 4 bases, with 14 bases separating them. The CDR3 is 14 amino acids. DNA for the CDR3: TGTGCCAGCAGCCCCTCATGGGGATTCTATGGCTACACCTTC. It encodes CASSPSWGFYGYTF.

This clonotype has more than one count but fewer than ten. V and J are TRBV15 and TRBJ2-7, with D uncertain. The germline V and J ends were trimmed by 0 bases and 2 bases, with 11 bases remaining between them. Germline V CDR1 and CDR2: LNHNV, YYDKDF (reference sequence). This CDR3 contains 15 residues. Written as DNA, the CDR3 is TGTGCCACCAGCAGAGACCTCAAGGGAACCTACGAGCAGTACTTC. It is translated as CATSRDLKGTYEQYF. Using reference TRBV15 and TRBJ2-7 for the parts outside the CDR3, the full variable domain is DAMVIQNPRYQVTQFGKPVTLSCSQTLNHNVMYWYQQKSSQAPKLLFHYYDKDFNNEADTPDNFQSRRPNTSFCFLDIRSPGLGDTAMYLCATSRDLKGTYEQYFGPGTRLTVT.

In this sample, this clonotype turned up a few times. This sequence joins TRBV4-1 and TRBJ2-7, with D maybe TRBD2 (5 bases). This CDR3 spans 16 amino acids. Germline V gives CDR1 MGHRA, CDR2 YSYEKL. Trimming took 0 bases from V and 3 from J, leaving 15 bases between them. The CDR3 loop reads CASSQERSAKRYEQYF. CDR3 coding DNA: TGCGCCAGCAGCCAAGAGCGTAGCGCAAAGCGCTACGAGCAGTACTTC.

This clonotype was counted only a few times. A read error may produce the germline difference seen at one junction end. The chain employs TRBV4-1 and TRBJ2-1; D is unclear. The CDR3 covers 11 residues. Germline V lookup: CDR1 MGHRA, CDR2 YSYEKL. In nucleotides, the CDR3 is TGTGCCAGCAGCCAGTACAATGAGCAGTTCTTC. Translation: CASSQYNEQFF.

The DNA of the CDR3 is TGCGCCAGCAGCTTGATTCCTACAGGGGGCGGAGAGACCCAGTACTTC. Encoded protein: CASSLIPTGGGETQYF. The chain carries TRBV5-1 and TRBJ2-5; 9 nucleotides match TRBD1. Germline values: CDR1 SGHRS, CDR2 YFSETQ. The CDR3 has 16 residues. Trimming took 1 base from V and 4 from J; bases not matched to a gene: 8.

This clonotype came up a few times. V gene TRBV5-1 combines with J gene TRBJ1-5; tentatively, D is TRBD1 (6 bases). The CDR3 runs to 13 residues. V lost 4 bases, J lost 5 bases, and 10 bases lay in between. Per the germline V gene, CDR1 is SGHRS and CDR2 is YFSETQ. The DNA for the CDR3 is TGCGCCAGCAGCGCGGCAGGGGATCAGCCCCAGCATTTT. Residues: CASSAAGDQPQHF. Looking up the rest from reference TRBV5-1 and TRBJ1-5 gives the full variable domain: KAGVTQTPRYLIKTRGQQVTLSCSPISGHRSVSWYQQTPGQGLQFLFEYFSETQRNKGNFPGRFSGRQFSNSRSEMNVSTLELGDSALYLCASSAAGDQPQHFGDGTRLSIL.

The chain recombines TRBV29-1 with TRBJ2-3, with D unclear. Germline V gene data show CDR1 as SQVTM and CDR2 as ANQGSEA. Trimming took 8 bases from V and 12 from J, leaving 12 bases between them. The CDR3 sequence is 9 residues long. The CDR3 is CSPVPTQYF. CDR3 DNA sequence: TGCAGCCCGGTCCCTACCCAGTATTTT.

The gene calls are TRBV12-3 or TRBV12-4 and TRBJ2-2; possible D gene TRBD2, 5 bases. The CDR3 runs 14 residues. Trimming left V 8 bases short and J 7 bases short, with 17 bases between. CDR3 sequence reads: CASSRSGLSGELFF. The CDR3 DNA reads as TGTGCCAGCTCTCGGTCGGGGTTAAGCGGGGAGCTGTTTTTT.

V is TRBV10-3 and J is TRBJ1-1; D is unresolved. Per the germline V gene, CDR1 is ENHRY and CDR2 is SYGVKD. V lost 2 bases and J lost 0, with 10 bases in between. The CDR3 loop spans 15 amino acids. The CDR3 DNA is TGTGCCATCAGTGAGCTAGAACGGATGAACACTGAAGCTTTCTTT. Translation gives CAISELERMNTEAFF.

The chain employs TRBV7-3 and TRBJ1-1; 8 nucleotides align to TRBD1. Germline CDR1 SGHTA, CDR2 FQGTGA. The CDR3 totals 15 residues. Trimming cost V 3 bases and J 5 bases; bases outside gene matches: 8. CDR3 nucleotide sequence: TGTGCCAGCAGCTTGGGGACAGGTTTATCGACTGAAGCTTTCTTT. Translating it yields CASSLGTGLSTEAFF.

In this sample, this clonotype turned up many times. The chain joins TRBV7-6 to TRBJ1-3; D call uncertain. With 3 bases removed from V and 0 bases from J, the gap between germline ends came to 12 bases. This CDR3 is 16 amino acids long. In germline, CDR1 is SGHVS, CDR2 FNYEAQ. The CDR3 nucleotides read TGTGCCAGCAGCTTTTCTGATGGGAGCTCTGGAAACACCATATATTTT. Translation: CASSFSDGSSGNTIYF.

In this sample, this clonotype turned up a few times. No DNA is shown, since the ends of the CDR3 on it are uncertain; the CDR3 is the one TCRdb lists. CDR3 sequence reads: CASSKWGVVGLMKNCFF. The chain links TRBV21-1 to TRBJ1-4; whether TRBD1, the table's D call, matches the DNA was not checked. TRBV21-1 is deemed a pseudogene. Inclusive of both ends, the CDR3 amounts to 17 amino acids.

The chain recombines TRBV13 with TRBJ2-1; the D gene is possibly TRBD2 (7 bases). The CDR3 is 15 amino acids. Germline V gene data show CDR1 as PRHDT and CDR2 as FYEKMQ (reference sequence). V lost 6 bases, J lost 3 bases, and 15 bases lay in between. DNA of the CDR3: TGTGCCAGCAGGGGGGGGCGAATACTCTACAATGAGCAGTTCTTC. Protein sequence: CASRGGRILYNEQFF.

At least ten counts were recorded for this clonotype. The rearrangement uses TRBV5-1 and TRBJ1-1; D is perhaps TRBD1 (5 bases). The germline V and J ends were trimmed by 0 bases and 1 base, with 19 bases remaining between them. The CDR3 consists of 18 residues. The germline CDR1 and CDR2 sequences are SGHRS and YFSETQ. The CDR3 sequence is CASSLAEKISGRNTEAFF. The CDR3 bases are TGCGCCAGCAGCTTGGCCGAAAAAATCTCAGGGAGGAACACTGAAGCTTTCTTT.

The chain recombines TRBV6-4 with TRBJ1-2, with TRBD1 matching over 12 bases. The CDR3 is 16 amino acids. V lost 6 bases and J lost 3; bases outside the gene matches: 8. Germline V gives CDR1 MRHNA, CDR2 SNTAGT. DNA for the CDR3: TGTGCCAGCAGCCCCGCCGGGACAGGGGGCGACTATGGCTACACCTTC. Its translation is CASSPAGTGGDYGYTF.

The table lists this clonotype with a few counts. The chain links TRBV9 to TRBJ2-3; 10 nucleotides line up with TRBD2. Germline loops: CDR1 SGDLS, CDR2 YYNGEE. The CDR3 is 17 amino acids. V trimming: 2 bases; J trimming: 6 bases; junction bases outside the gene matches: 12. CDR3 nucleotides: TGTGCCAGCAGCGTCCCGACTAGCGGGTGGCAGTCTGATACGCAGTATTTT. This translates into CASSVPTSGWQSDTQYF.

The chain combines TRBV6-5 with TRBJ1-2; perhaps TRBD1 as D (6 bases). The CDR3 is 13 residues long. Trimming shortened V by 8 bases and J by 6 bases, and 16 bases separated the two germline ends. The V gene's germline CDR1 is MNHEY and CDR2 SVGAGI. CDR3 residues: CASAWGQGDGYTF. The CDR3 nucleotides are TGTGCCAGCGCGTGGGGACAAGGGGATGGCTACACCTTC.